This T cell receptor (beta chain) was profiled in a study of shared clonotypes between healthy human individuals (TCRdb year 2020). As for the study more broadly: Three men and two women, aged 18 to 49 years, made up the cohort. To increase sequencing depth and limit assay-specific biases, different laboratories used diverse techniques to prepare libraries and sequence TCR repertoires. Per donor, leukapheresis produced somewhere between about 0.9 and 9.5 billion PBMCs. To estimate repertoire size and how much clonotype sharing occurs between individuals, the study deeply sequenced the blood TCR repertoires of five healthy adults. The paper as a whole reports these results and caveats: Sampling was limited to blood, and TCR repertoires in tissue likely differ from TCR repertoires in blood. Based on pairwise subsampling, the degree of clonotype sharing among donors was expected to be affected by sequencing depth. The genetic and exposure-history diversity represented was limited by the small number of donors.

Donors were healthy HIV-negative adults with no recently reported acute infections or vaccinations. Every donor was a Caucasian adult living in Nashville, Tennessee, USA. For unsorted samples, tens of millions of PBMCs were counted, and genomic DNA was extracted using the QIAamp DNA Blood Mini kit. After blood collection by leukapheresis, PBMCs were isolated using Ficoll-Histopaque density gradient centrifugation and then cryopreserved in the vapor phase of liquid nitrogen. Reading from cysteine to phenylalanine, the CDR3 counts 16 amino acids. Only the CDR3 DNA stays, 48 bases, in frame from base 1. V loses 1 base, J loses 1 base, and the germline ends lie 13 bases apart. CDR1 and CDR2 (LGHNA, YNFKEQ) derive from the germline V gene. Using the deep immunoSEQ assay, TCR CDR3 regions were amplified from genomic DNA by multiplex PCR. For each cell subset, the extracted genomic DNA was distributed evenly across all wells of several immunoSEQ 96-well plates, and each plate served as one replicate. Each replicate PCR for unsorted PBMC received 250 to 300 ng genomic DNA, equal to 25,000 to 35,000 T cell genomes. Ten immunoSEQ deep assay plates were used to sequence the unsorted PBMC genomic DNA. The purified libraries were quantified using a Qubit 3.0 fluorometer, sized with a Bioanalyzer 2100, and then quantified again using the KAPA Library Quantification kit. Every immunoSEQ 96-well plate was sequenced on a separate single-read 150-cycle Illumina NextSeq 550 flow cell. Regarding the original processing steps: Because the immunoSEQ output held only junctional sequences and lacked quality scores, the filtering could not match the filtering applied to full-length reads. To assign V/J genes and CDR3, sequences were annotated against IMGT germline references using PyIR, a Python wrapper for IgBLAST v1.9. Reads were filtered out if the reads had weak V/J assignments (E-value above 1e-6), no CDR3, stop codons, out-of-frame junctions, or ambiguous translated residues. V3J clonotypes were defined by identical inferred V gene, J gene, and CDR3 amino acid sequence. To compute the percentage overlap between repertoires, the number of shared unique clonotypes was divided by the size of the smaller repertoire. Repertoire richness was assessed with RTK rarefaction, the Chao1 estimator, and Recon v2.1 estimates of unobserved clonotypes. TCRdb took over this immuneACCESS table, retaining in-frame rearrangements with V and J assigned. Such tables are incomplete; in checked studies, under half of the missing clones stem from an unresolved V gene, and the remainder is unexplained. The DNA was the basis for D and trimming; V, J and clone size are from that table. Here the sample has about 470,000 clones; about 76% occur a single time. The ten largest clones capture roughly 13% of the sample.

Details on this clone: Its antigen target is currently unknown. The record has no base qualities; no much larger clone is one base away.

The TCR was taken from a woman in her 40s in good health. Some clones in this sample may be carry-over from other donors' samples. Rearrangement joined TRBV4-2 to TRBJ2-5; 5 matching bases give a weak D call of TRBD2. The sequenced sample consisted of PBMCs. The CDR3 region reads CASSQVGGQFQETQYF. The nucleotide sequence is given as TGTGCCAGCAGCCAAGTAGGAGGCCAATTCCAAGAGACCCAGTACTTC.